This passage covers 29 T cell receptor beta chains from one sample sequenced in a study of a mutant IDH1 vaccine in newly diagnosed glioma (dated by TCRdb to 2020 to 2023). Read against the paper, the sample's time point label means: week 47, end of study. Each vaccine dose, consisting of 300 ug of a 20-mer mutant IDH1 peptide in Montanide, was administered subcutaneously with topical imiquimod. Their antigen targets remain unknown. Preparation of the library involved the immunoSEQ multiplex PCR assay. Drawn from immuneACCESS, this table holds only the in-frame rearrangements with V and J called that TCRdb kept. Clones are partly lost; checked studies trace under half to an unresolved V gene and leave the rest unexplained. Across this sample there are around 94,000 clones, with over 85% seen only once. Of the sample, 0.75% to 0.95% is held by the ten largest clones. The source material was PBMCs, sampled from a glioma patient whose treatment included an IDH1 peptide vaccine. These receptors were taken from a woman between 45 and 65 years old with glioma.

The rearrangement uses TRBV7-9 and TRBJ2-3; TRBD1 agrees at 10 bases. This CDR3 spans 16 amino acids. Germline V gene lookup returns CDR1 SEHNR and CDR2 FQNEAQ (reference sequence). Losses at the gene ends were 5 bases for V and 4 bases for J; bases not matched to a gene: 9. CDR3 in DNA: TGTGCCAGCAGCCAAACCCGGGACAGGGGTCCAGATACGCAGTATTTT. It codes for CASSQTRDRGPDTQYF.

The chain employs TRBV27 and TRBJ2-5; 10 bases match TRBD1. CDR1 and CDR2 from the germline V gene are MNHEY and SMNVEV (reference sequence). V shed 0 bases and J 4 bases; nucleotides not matched to a gene: 23. The CDR3 has 22 residues. CDR3 sequence reads: CASSLSKGHLGTGASPLETQYF. CDR3 in DNA: TGTGCCAGCAGTTTATCGAAGGGTCACCTGGGGACAGGGGCTTCCCCTCTAGAGACCCAGTACTTC.

The CDR3 spells CASSYREVFSYEQYF. DNA for the CDR3: TGTGCCAGCAGTTACAGGGAAGTTTTCTCCTACGAGCAGTACTTC. The chain joins TRBV6-5 to TRBJ2-7; no clear D gene. This CDR3 region has 15 residues. Germline V gene lookup returns CDR1 MNHEY and CDR2 SVGAGI. The V end lost 2 bases, the J end lost 0 bases, and 11 bases lay between the germline ends.

This sequence joins TRBV28 and TRBJ2-1; 7 bases agree with TRBD2. Germline V CDR1 and CDR2: MDHEN, SYDVKM. The CDR3 covers 14 residues. V dropped 8 bases and J dropped 4; count of bases not matched to a gene: 8. The CDR3 sequence is CASEVSGAYNEQFF. As DNA, the CDR3 is TGTGCCAGCGAAGTGAGCGGGGCGTACAATGAGCAGTTCTTC. Full variable domain (remainder filled in from reference TRBV28 and TRBJ2-1): DVKVTQSSRYLVKRTGEKVFLECVQDMDHENMFWYRQDPGLGLRLIYFSYDVKMKEKGDIPEGYSVSREKKERFSLILESASTNQTSMYLCASEVSGAYNEQFFGPGTRLTVL.

The J gene is TRBJ2-7, the V gene TRBV7-8; 7 bases align to TRBD2. This CDR3 contains 15 residues. V was pared by 2 bases and J by 2 bases, with 6 bases of the junction left unmatched. Germline V gene data show CDR1 as SGHVS and CDR2 as FQNEAQ. This CDR3 reads CASSLQLGGTYEQYF. CDR3 coding DNA: TGTGCCAGCAGCTTACAATTGGGGGGGACCTACGAGCAGTACTTC.

The CDR3 sequence: CASSPRVAGNTDTQYF. CDR3 DNA sequence: TGTGCCAGCAGCCCCAGGGTAGCAGGGAACACAGATACGCAGTATTTT. The chain joins TRBV28 to TRBJ2-3; D may be TRBD1 (5 bases). The V end was cut by 6 bases, the J end by 2 bases, with 18 bases between. The CDR3 length is 16 residues. Germline V gene data show CDR1 as MDHEN and CDR2 as SYDVKM.

The chain uses TRBV6-5 and TRBJ2-5; 9 nucleotides match TRBD2. The CDR3 length is 15 residues. From germline, CDR1 is MNHEY and CDR2 SVGAGI. Trimming removed 6 bases from V and 1 base from J; junction bases left unmatched: 6. The CDR3 protein is CASSDSGRPQETQYF. CDR3 in DNA: TGTGCCAGCAGCGACAGCGGGAGGCCCCAAGAGACCCAGTACTTC.

The CDR3 nucleotides read TGTGCCAGCAGCCGGGGACAGGCTGGCCCCTACAATGAGCAGTTCTTC. It specifies CASSRGQAGPYNEQFF. The chain uses TRBV5-4 and TRBJ2-1; 8 bases fit TRBD1. The V gene end was trimmed by 4 bases and the J gene end by 2 bases; junction bases not matched to a gene: 8. The CDR3 totals 16 residues. Germline V gene sequence: CDR1 SGHNT, CDR2 YYREEE (reference sequence).

This sequence joins TRBV28 and TRBJ2-5; D is possibly TRBD2 (6 bases). The CDR3 covers 14 residues. Per the germline V gene, CDR1 is MDHEN and CDR2 is SYDVKM. V gave up 6 bases and J gave up 5 bases, with 16 bases separating them. For the CDR3, the DNA is TGTGCCAGCAGCTACAGAGTAGGAGGGGAGACCCAGTACTTC. As protein: CASSYRVGGETQYF. Using reference TRBV28 and TRBJ2-5 for the parts outside the CDR3, the full variable domain is DVKVTQSSRYLVKRTGEKVFLECVQDMDHENMFWYRQDPGLGLRLIYFSYDVKMKEKGDIPEGYSVSREKKERFSLILESASTNQTSMYLCASSYRVGGETQYFGPGTRLLVL.

This sequence joins TRBV25-1 and TRBJ1-1; D uncertain. Germline V CDR1 and CDR2: MGHDK, SYGVNS. The CDR3 totals 15 residues. Trimming took 6 bases from V and 0 from J, leaving 14 bases between them. CDR3 in amino acids: CASSPPGEMNTEAFF. CDR3 nucleotide sequence: TGTGCCAGCAGCCCGCCCGGGGAAATGAACACTGAAGCTTTCTTT.

The V and J genes are TRBV5-1 and TRBJ2-5; TRBD2 matches 7 bases. Germline V lookup: CDR1 SGHRS, CDR2 YFSETQ. V was clipped by 3 bases and J by 2 bases; unmatched bases: 1. This CDR3 is built from 13 residues. The CDR3 here is CASSWGGQETQYF. The CDR3 nucleotides read TGCGCCAGCAGCTGGGGGGGTCAAGAGACCCAGTACTTC.

The chain combines TRBV28 with TRBJ1-6; 8 bases map to TRBD1. Germline V gives CDR1 MDHEN, CDR2 SYDVKM. CDR3 length: 15 residues. Trimming cost V 4 bases and J 6 bases; bases outside gene matches: 5. The CDR3 coding sequence is TGTGCCAGCAGTTCCGGGACAGGCTTTAATTCACCCCTCCACTTT. Its protein is CASSSGTGFNSPLHF.

V usage is TRBV6-6 and J usage is TRBJ1-5; tentatively, D is TRBD1 (6 bases). Trimming removed 4 bases from V and 9 bases from J, with 22 bases in between. Germline V lookup: CDR1 MNHNY, CDR2 SVGAGI (reference sequence). This CDR3 has 16 amino acids. The CDR3 spells CASSFPGAGDHRPQHF. In nucleotides, the CDR3 is TGTGCCAGCAGTTTCCCAGGGGCAGGTGACCATCGGCCCCAGCATTTT.

This clone has a single count. V is TRBV29-1 and J is TRBJ2-6, with D uncertain. V was pared by 2 bases and J by 0 bases, with 14 bases between. The CDR3 covers 17 residues. Germline loops: CDR1 SQVTM, CDR2 ANQGSEA. CDR3 residues: CSVELEQRNSGANVLTF. CDR3 nucleotide sequence: TGCAGCGTTGAACTCGAACAGCGTAACTCTGGGGCCAACGTCCTGACTTTC.

The V gene is TRBV29-1, the J gene TRBJ2-1, with D possibly TRBD2 on 6 matching bases. The length of the CDR3 is 13 residues. Trimming pared 7 bases from V and 4 bases from J, leaving 14 bases between. Germline V lookup: CDR1 SQVTM, CDR2 ANQGSEA. CDR3 in amino acids: CSAGLSDYNEQFF. In nucleotides, the CDR3 is TGCAGCGCGGGACTTTCCGATTACAATGAGCAGTTCTTC.

Only a few counts were recorded for this clone. The V gene is TRBV5-1, the J gene TRBJ2-3; tentative D call: TRBD2 (6 bases). The germline V and J ends were trimmed by 3 bases and 9 bases, with 20 bases remaining between them. Germline V lookup: CDR1 SGHRS, CDR2 YFSETQ. The CDR3 loop spans 15 amino acids. CDR3 amino acids: CASSSGRELGGTQYF. DNA of the CDR3: TGCGCCAGCAGCTCCGGACGGGAGCTAGGTGGAACGCAGTATTTT.

The chain has TRBV6-6 and TRBJ2-3; tentatively, D is TRBD1 or TRBD2 (5 bases each). Germline V gene lookup returns CDR1 MNHNY and CDR2 SVGAGI (reference sequence). The CDR3 is made up of 13 amino acids. V gave up 10 bases and J gave up 0 bases, with 11 bases separating them. CDR3 DNA: TGTGCCAATAGGGACCCGAGCACAGATACGCAGTATTTT. Protein: CANRDPSTDTQYF.

The rearrangement uses TRBV19 and TRBJ2-1; D is uncertain. The V end was cut by 3 bases, the J end by 5 bases, with 8 bases between. Looked up from germline, CDR1 is LNHDA and CDR2 is SQIVND (reference sequence). The CDR3 length is 13 residues. CDR3 sequence reads: CASSISYNNEQFF. The CDR3 DNA reads TGTGCCAGTAGTATTTCCTACAACAATGAGCAGTTCTTC.

The rearrangement uses TRBV5-1 and TRBJ1-4; the D is unclear. CDR1 and CDR2 from the germline V gene are SGHRS and YFSETQ. The V gene lost 2 bases and the J gene lost 6 bases, with 8 bases spanning the gap. The CDR3 is 13 residues long. The CDR3: CASSFEGYEKLFF. CDR3 DNA sequence: TGCGCCAGCAGCTTCGAGGGTTATGAAAAACTGTTTTTT.

As regards this clone: The junction differs from germline at one of its ends, possibly a read error. This specimen includes other DNA sequences encoding the same CDR3. The chain carries TRBV9 and TRBJ2-1; 10 bases are shared with TRBD2. The germline V gene encodes CDR1 SGDLS and CDR2 YYNGEE. CDR3 length equals 15 residues. The CDR3 sequence: CASSISGRSGNEQFF. CDR3 in DNA: TGTGCCAGCAGCATTAGCGGGAGGTCGGGAAATGAGCAATTCTTC.

A single count supports this clone. The chain links TRBV4-1 to TRBJ2-2; 8 bases line up with TRBD2. CDR1 is MGHRA, CDR2 YSYEKL, per germline. The CDR3 consists of 17 residues. V gave up 0 bases and J gave up 1 base; unmatched junction bases: 4. CDR3 sequence reads: CASSQDSSGWNTGELFF. The CDR3 DNA sequence: TGCGCCAGCAGCCAAGATTCTAGCGGGTGGAACACCGGGGAGCTGTTTTTT.

The rearrangement uses TRBV18 and TRBJ2-5; D remains unclear. V was shortened by 1 base and J by 2 bases, with 2 bases between the two germline ends. Looked up from germline, CDR1 is KGHSH and CDR2 is LQKENI. CDR3 length equals 12 residues. CDR3 in amino acids: CASSPQQETQYF. The CDR3 region has the DNA TGTGCCAGCTCACCACAGCAAGAGACCCAGTACTTC. Using reference TRBV18 and TRBJ2-5 for the parts outside the CDR3, the full variable domain is NAGVMQNPRHLVRRRGQEARLRCSPMKGHSHVYWYRQLPEEGLKFMVYLQKENIIDESGMPKERFSAEFPKEGPSILRIQQVVRGDSAAYFCASSPQQETQYFGPGTRLLVL.

The chain links TRBV18 to TRBJ2-7; 9 bases align to TRBD1. The germline V gene encodes CDR1 KGHSH and CDR2 LQKENI. CDR3 length equals 15 residues. V trimming: 3 bases; J trimming: 0 bases; junction bases outside the gene matches: 3. In DNA, the CDR3 is TGTGCCAGCTCACCTCCGGGACAGGGCTCCTACGAGCAGTACTTC. Translated, it gives CASSPPGQGSYEQYF.

The chain has TRBV6-6 and TRBJ1-2; D is undetermined. Trimming took off 3 bases at V and 0 bases at J, with 11 bases between the two ends. The germline V gene has CDR1 MNHNY and CDR2 SVGAGI (reference sequence). There are 15 residues in the CDR3. CDR3 DNA sequence: TGTGCCAGCAGTTATGATGGTCATTCTAACTATGGCTACACCTTC. Translating gives CASSYDGHSNYGYTF.

V and J are TRBV6-5 and TRBJ2-7; 11 nucleotides line up with TRBD1. CDR1 and CDR2 (germline): MNHEY, SVGAGI. After removal of 6 bases from V and 6 bases from J, the junction contained 7 bases not matched to a gene. The CDR3 covers 14 residues. The CDR3 sequence is CASRLAGTGGEQYF. Written as DNA, the CDR3 is TGTGCCAGCAGGCTAGCCGGGACAGGGGGCGAGCAGTACTTC.

This clone was found a few times. The rearrangement joins TRBV19 to TRBJ1-5; no reliable D call. The CDR3 totals 12 residues. Trimming removed 1 base from V and 8 bases from J, with 6 bases in between. CDR1 is LNHDA, CDR2 SQIVND, per germline (reference sequence). The CDR3 DNA reads TGTGCCAGTAGTATAGCCGGAGAGCCCCAGCATTTT. This gives the protein CASSIAGEPQHF.

The CDR3 loop is CASSMEPDTQYF. Here the CDR3 DNA reads TGTGCCAGTAGTATGGAGCCAGATACGCAGTATTTT. The genes are TRBV19 and TRBJ2-3; D is undetermined. The germline CDR1 and CDR2 sequences are LNHDA and SQIVND (reference sequence). The length of the CDR3 is 12 residues. The germline V and J ends were trimmed by 3 bases and 4 bases, with 5 bases remaining between them.

The chain employs TRBV6-6 and TRBJ2-7; D is possibly TRBD1 (6 bases). Germline assignment: CDR1 MNHNY and CDR2 SVGAGI (reference sequence). Between the trimmed V and J ends, which lost 5 bases and 5 bases, there was a span of 16 bases. The CDR3 has 14 residues. The CDR3 DNA is TGTGCCAGCAGTGTCCAGGGGAGCAGTGACGAGCAGTACTTC. Translated: CASSVQGSSDEQYF.

This clone was counted only a few times. The V gene is TRBV7-9, the J gene TRBJ1-1; D may be TRBD1 (5 bases). The germline CDR1 and CDR2 sequences are SEHNR and FQNEAQ (reference sequence). Trimming took 0 bases from V and 7 from J, leaving 15 bases between them. The CDR3 contains 15 residues. The CDR3 protein is CASSLATQGRGEAFF. The DNA of the CDR3 is TGTGCCAGCAGCTTAGCAACGCAGGGTAGAGGTGAAGCTTTCTTT.